Reported below is one TCR beta chain. As defined, naive CD8 cells were CD45RO-negative and positively selected for CCR7, with terminally differentiated effector memory CD45RA+ cells excluded. Germline-derived CDR1 and CDR2 are SGDLS and YYNGEE. The CDR3 is 16 residues long. Trimming took 4 bases from V and 7 from J; bases not matched to a gene: 9. These data belong to a study of shared clonotypes between healthy human individuals. Sequenced by immunoSEQ multiplex PCR; TCRdb stores in-frame clones only, minus some. The data contain millions of clones, about 92% of them singletons. The chain uses TRBV9 and TRBJ2-2; 11 bases map to TRBD2. This TCR was recovered from a man between 18 and 35 years old in good health. Some clones in this sample may be carry-over from other donors' samples. The sequenced material came from naive CD8+ T cells from PBMCs. The CDR3 is CASSPPSGRSHGELFF. The CDR3 nucleotides are TGTGCCAGCAGCCCTCCTAGCGGGAGGTCTCACGGGGAGCTGTTTTTT.